This T cell receptor beta chain comes out of a study of shared clonotypes between healthy human individuals. Trimming removed 5 bases from V and 1 base from J, with 12 bases in between. The V gene's germline CDR1 is SGHTA and CDR2 FQGNSA. This CDR3 spans 14 amino acids. This clone came up once. The table came from immunoSEQ multiplex PCR; TCRdb's copy has only in-frame clones and leaves some out. The sample yields fewer than 1.6 million clones, just under 99% seen once. The gene calls are TRBV7-2 and TRBJ2-7; D assignment may be TRBD1 or TRBD2 (5 bases each). What was sequenced was naive CD4+ T cells sorted from blood. The subset here: CD45RA+ positively selected. The source of this sequence is a man aged 30 to 39 in good health. CDR3 sequence reads: CASSRDGGSYEQYF. DNA of the CDR3: TGTGCCAGCAGCCGGGACGGAGGTTCCTACGAGCAGTACTTC.